This entry is about one T cell receptor (beta chain). The record originates from a study of shared clonotypes between healthy human individuals. The CDR3 sequence is 20 residues long. CDR1 LGHNA and CDR2 YNFKEQ come from the germline V gene. V shed 0 bases and J 2 bases; nucleotides not matched to a gene: 14. Generated by immunoSEQ multiplex PCR, the TCRdb table keeps only in-frame clones and is missing some. The sample holds about 380,000 clones, roughly 96% seen once. Input material: memory CD8+ T cells sorted from blood. This sample's subset: CD45RO+ cells pooled with CCR7-negative TemRA cells. The TCR comes from a young man in good health. The V and J genes are TRBV4-2 and TRBJ2-3; TRBD2 aligns across 10 bases. The CDR3 spells CASSQDSHSGREGFTDTQYF. The CDR3 DNA reads as TGTGCCAGCAGCCAAGATTCCCACAGCGGGAGGGAGGGATTCACAGATACGCAGTATTTT.